This T cell receptor beta chain was identified in a study of blood T cell repertoires in COVID-19. This CDR3 comprises 14 residues. The V gene's germline CDR1 is MGHDK and CDR2 SYGVNS. V shed 3 bases, J shed 7 bases, and the junction held 5 bases outside the gene matches. The assay was immunoSEQ multiplex PCR, and TCRdb's table has in-frame clones only and misses some. Of 150,000 or so clones listed, around four fifths are singletons. The rearrangement links TRBV25-1 to TRBJ1-1; 10 nucleotides line up with TRBD1. This clonotype was obtained from a man aged 65-85 years who had been exposed to COVID-19. The sample was PBMCs or T cells enriched from blood (not recorded which). CDR3 nucleotide sequence: TGTGCCAGCAGTGACCCCGGGACAGGGGATGAAGCTTTCTTT. This encodes CASSDPGTGDEAFF.